The rows below give T cell receptor beta chains drawn from one sample of a study of T-cell memory formation after mild COVID-19. Using its own MiXCR run on the 5' RACE reads, TCRdb lists one record per CDR3 protein. The table has hundreds of thousands of distinct CDR3 sequences, around 16% seen once. The sequenced material came from PBMCs or a T cell subset sorted from them (not recorded which). The receptors here all came from an adult woman who had mild COVID-19 (a few samples of this study predate the infection). Cell type and time point are not known. The CDR3 runs from the conserved cysteine through the conserved F or W. D genes are given only for firm matches. A row's size may be missing; if present it is once, few, many or a size class.

size	J	V	D	DNA	CDR3
NA	TRBJ2-5	TRBV21-1	NA	TGTGCCAGCAGCAAAGTTGTCGCGGGACAGAGGGAGACCCAGTACTTC	CASSKVVAGQRETQYF
NA	TRBJ2-7	TRBV18	NA	TGTGCCAGTTCTCGACAGGTAGCCTACGAGCAGAACTTC	CASSRQVAYEQNF
few	TRBJ1-5	TRBV12-3/TRBV12-4	NA	TGTGCCAGCAGTTTAGCCGGGGGGAGTGGACAACCTGGGCATTTT	CASSLAGGSGQPGHF
NA	TRBJ1-1	TRBV7-9	TRBD1	TGTGCCAGCAGCTTAAACCCGGGACAGACGAACACTGAAGCTTTCTTT	CASSLNPGQTNTEAFF
few	TRBJ2-2	TRBV6-5	TRBD2	TGTGCCAGCAGGACTAGCGGGTTGAACACCGGGGAGCTGTTTTTT	CASRTSGLNTGELFF
NA	TRBJ2-5	TRBV5-1	TRBD2	TGCGCCAGCAGCTTGGTCTACGGGGGGGGCGAAGAGACCCAGTACTTC	CASSLVYGGGEETQYF
NA	TRBJ1-1	TRBV12-3/TRBV12-4	NA	TGTGCCAGCAGAGTCCAAGAGGGGAGTTTATTGGAAGCTTTCTTT	CASRVQEGSLLEAFF
NA	TRBJ1-2	TRBV30	NA	TGTGCCTCCCTATTCAGGAGCAGCGGCTACACCTTC	CASLFRSSGYTF
few	TRBJ2-1	TRBV29-1	NA	TGCAGCGTTGATTGGCAGGGCAATGAGCAGTTCTTC	CSVDWQGNEQFF
NA	TRBJ1-6	TRBV7-8	TRBD1	TGTGCCAGCAGCTTAGCCGGACAGGCAAATTCACCCCTCCACTTT	CASSLAGQANSPLHF
few	TRBJ1-5	TRBV6-6	NA	TGTGCCAGCACTGGGTTTGGCAATCAGCCCCAGCATTTT	CASTGFGNQPQHF
NA	TRBJ2-5	TRBV7-9	NA	TGTGCCAGCACCCTCCGGGACAACCAAGAGACCCAGTACTTC	CASTLRDNQETQYF
NA	TRBJ2-6	TRBV15	NA	TGTGCCACCAGCAGAGGACTCTCTGGGGCCAACGTCCTGACTTTC	CATSRGLSGANVLTF
NA	TRBJ1-1	TRBV5-5	TRBD1	TGTGCCAGCAGCTCGGACAGGCTGAACACTGAAGCTTTCTTT	CASSSDRLNTEAFF
NA	TRBJ1-4	TRBV4-1	NA	TGCGCCAGCAGCCAGAATGCCCCCCCGGGAAAACTGTTTTTT	CASSQNAPPGKLFF
few	TRBJ1-1	TRBV24-1	TRBD1	TGTGCCACCAGTGATTTGGGGACAGGGAGGGCTTTCTTT	CATSDLGTGRAFF
few	TRBJ2-5	TRBV4-1	NA	TGCGCCAGCAGCCAAGAAGGGCAGAGCCTAGGGACCCAGTACTTC	CASSQEGQSLGTQYF
NA	TRBJ2-3	TRBV4-1	TRBD1	TGCGCCAGCAGCGCCGGGACAGGTTATACGCAGTATTTT	CASSAGTGYTQYF
few	TRBJ1-1	TRBV19	TRBD1	TGTGCCAGTAGGACAGGGGATATTGACACTGAAGCTTTCTTT	CASRTGDIDTEAFF
few	TRBJ2-5	TRBV29-1	TRBD1	TGCAGCACAAGAATCGGACAGGGGGCGGAAGAGACCCAGTACTTC	CSTRIGQGAEETQYF
few	TRBJ1-1	TRBV12-3/TRBV12-4	NA	TGTGCCAGCCTAGGGAGAGGTGAAGCTTTCTTT	CASLGRGEAFF
many	TRBJ1-2	TRBV18	NA	TGTGCCAGCTCACACCCAGGGCGGGACTATGGCTACACCTTC	CASSHPGRDYGYTF
few	TRBJ1-2	TRBV27	NA	TGTGCCAGCAGTTTAAAATGGGGCCCTAACTATGGCTACACCTTC	CASSLKWGPNYGYTF
NA	TRBJ2-7	TRBV27	TRBD1	TGTGCCAGCAGTTTATGGGGGACAGGGGTTCTCGAGCAGTACTTC	CASSLWGTGVLEQYF
few	TRBJ1-2	TRBV4-3	TRBD1	TGCGCCAGCAGCCAATTTTGGGGACAGGGTAACTATGGCTACACCTTC	CASSQFWGQGNYGYTF
NA	TRBJ1-2	TRBV7-9	NA	TGTGCCAGCAGCTTAGATTCTCCGGGTTTCTATGGCTACACCTTC	CASSLDSPGFYGYTF
NA	TRBJ2-3	TRBV2	NA	TGTGCCAGCAGCCCGGACGAAACAGATACGCAGTATTTT	CASSPDETDTQYF
NA	TRBJ2-1	TRBV15	NA	TGTGCCACCAGCAGAGATTTGGGGTTCTCCTACAATGAGCAGTTCTTC	CATSRDLGFSYNEQFF
NA	TRBJ2-2	TRBV30	TRBD1	TGTGCCTGGACAGGACAGGCGAAAGTAGCCGGGGAGCTGTTTTTT	CAWTGQAKVAGELFF
NA	TRBJ2-5	TRBV7-9	NA	TGTGCCAGCAGCCGGACCTTTACCGGGCAACAAGAGACCCAGTACTTC	CASSRTFTGQQETQYF
few	TRBJ2-7	TRBV20-1	NA	TGCAGTGCCGGACTGGCGTCCTACGAGCAGTACTTC	CSAGLASYEQYF
few	TRBJ1-1	TRBV27	NA	TGTGCCAGCAGTTCCTCCGGGAAAAGGGCTGAAGCTTTCTTT	CASSSSGKRAEAFF